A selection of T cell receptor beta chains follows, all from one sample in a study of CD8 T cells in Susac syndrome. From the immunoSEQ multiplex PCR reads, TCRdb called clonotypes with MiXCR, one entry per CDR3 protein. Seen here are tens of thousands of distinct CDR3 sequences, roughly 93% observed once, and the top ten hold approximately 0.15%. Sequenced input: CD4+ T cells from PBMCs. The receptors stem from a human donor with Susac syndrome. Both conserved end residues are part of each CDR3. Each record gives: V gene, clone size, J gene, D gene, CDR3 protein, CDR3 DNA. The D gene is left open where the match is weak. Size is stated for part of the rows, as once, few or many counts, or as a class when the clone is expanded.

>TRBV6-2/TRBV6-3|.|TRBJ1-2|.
CASSRDINYGYTF
TGTGCCAGCAGCAGGGACATCAACTATGGCTACACCTTC
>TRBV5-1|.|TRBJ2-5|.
CASSLWEEETQYF
TGCGCCAGCAGCTTGTGGGAGGAAGAGACCCAGTACTTC
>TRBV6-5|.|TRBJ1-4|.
CASSFGEKLFF
TGTGCCAGCAGTTTTGGTGAAAAACTGTTTTTT
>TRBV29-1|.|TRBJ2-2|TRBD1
CSVDGTGLGGELFF
TGCAGCGTTGATGGGACAGGTCTGGGGGGGGAGCTGTTTTTT
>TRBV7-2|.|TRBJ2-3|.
CASSLGGVSERTDTQYF
TGTGCCAGCAGCTTAGGGGGGGTGTCTGAGCGCACAGATACGCAGTATTTT
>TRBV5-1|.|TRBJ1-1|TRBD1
CASSTDRGQTEAFF
TGCGCCAGCAGCACCGACAGGGGGCAGACTGAAGCTTTCTTT
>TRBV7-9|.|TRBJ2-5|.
CASSLVAGGETQYF
TGTGCCAGCAGCTTAGTTGCGGGCGGAGAGACCCAGTACTTC
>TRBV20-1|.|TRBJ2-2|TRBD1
CSASAGGDTGELFF
TGCAGTGCTAGTGCAGGGGGTGACACCGGGGAGCTGTTTTTT
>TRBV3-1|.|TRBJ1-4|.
CASSQGKLPEKLFF
TGTGCCAGCAGCCAAGGGAAATTACCCGAAAAACTGTTTTTT
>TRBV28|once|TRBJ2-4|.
CASSLLRLAKNIQYF
TGTGCCAGCAGTTTACTCAGATTAGCCAAAAACATTCAGTACTTC
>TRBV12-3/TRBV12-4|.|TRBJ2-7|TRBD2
CASRETSGGYEQYF
TGTGCCAGCAGGGAGACTAGCGGGGGGTACGAGCAGTACTTC
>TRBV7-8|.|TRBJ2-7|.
CASSLRGVSLYEQYF
TGTGCCAGCAGCTTAAGGGGGGTCTCCCTCTACGAGCAGTACTTC
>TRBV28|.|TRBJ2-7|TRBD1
CASSKGQPYEQYF
TGTGCCAGCAGTAAGGGACAGCCCTACGAGCAGTACTTC
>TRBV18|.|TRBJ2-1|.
CASSPRNRGNEQFF
TGTGCCAGCTCACCACGAAACCGGGGAAACGAGCAGTTCTTC
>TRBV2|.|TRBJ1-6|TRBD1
CASTRQTGEESPLHF
TGTGCCAGCACTAGACAGACAGGGGAGGAATCACCCCTCCACTTT
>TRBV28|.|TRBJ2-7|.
CASSDKRVQYF
TGTGCCAGCAGCGATAAAAGGGTGCAGTACTTC
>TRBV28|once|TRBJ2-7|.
CASSLVGNYEQYF
TGTGCCAGCAGTTTAGTAGGGAACTACGAGCAGTACTTC
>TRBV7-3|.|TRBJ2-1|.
CASSLLGGTYNEQFF
TGTGCCAGCAGCTTATTAGGCGGTACCTACAATGAGCAGTTCTTC
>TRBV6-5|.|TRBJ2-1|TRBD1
CASSFRDRGDNEQFF
TGTGCCAGCAGTTTCCGGGACAGGGGTGACAATGAGCAGTTCTTC
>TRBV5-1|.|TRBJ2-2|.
CASSLDGANTGELFF
TGCGCCAGCAGCTTGGACGGGGCGAACACCGGGGAGCTGTTTTTT
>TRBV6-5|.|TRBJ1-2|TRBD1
CASSYQRDRGDYGYTF
TGTGCCAGCAGTTACCAACGGGACAGGGGTGACTATGGCTACACCTTC
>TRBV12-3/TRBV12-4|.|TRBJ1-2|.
CASSLKGYGYTF
TGTGCCAGCAGCCTTAAAGGTTATGGCTACACCTTC
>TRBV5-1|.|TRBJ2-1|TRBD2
CASSLALVAGGLNEQFF
TGCGCCAGCAGCTTGGCCCTCGTGGCGGGGGGGCTAAATGAGCAGTTCTTC
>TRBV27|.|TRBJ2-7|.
CASSLSAGSWSYEQYF
TGTGCCAGCAGTTTATCGGCAGGATCGTGGTCCTACGAGCAGTACTTC
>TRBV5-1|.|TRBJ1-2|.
CASSLGPSRGRYGYTF
TGCGCCAGCAGCTTGGGGCCTTCCAGGGGCCGCTATGGCTACACCTTC
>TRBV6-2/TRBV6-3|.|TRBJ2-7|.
CASSYSTQGPRGEQYF
TGTGCCAGCAGTTACTCGACCCAGGGGCCGAGGGGCGAGCAGTACTTC
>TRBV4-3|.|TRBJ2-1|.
CASSQEDFWQVEGNNEQFF
TGCGCCAGCAGCCAAGAGGACTTCTGGCAGGTCGAGGGGAACAATGAGCAGTTCTTC
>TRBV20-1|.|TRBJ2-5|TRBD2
CSAISPAGAQETQYF
TGCAGTGCTATCTCTCCAGCGGGGGCCCAAGAGACCCAGTACTTC
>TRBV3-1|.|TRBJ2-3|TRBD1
CASSRQGGTFIADTQYF
TGTGCCAGCAGCCGACAGGGGGGAACGTTTATTGCAGATACGCAGTATTTT
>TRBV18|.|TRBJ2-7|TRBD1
CASSLQGNEQYF
TGTGCCAGCTCACTACAGGGGAACGAGCAGTACTTC
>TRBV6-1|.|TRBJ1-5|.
CASSGRSNQPQHF
TGTGCCAGCAGTGGACGGAGCAATCAGCCCCAGCATTTT
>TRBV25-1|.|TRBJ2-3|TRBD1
CASSETRGRRYF
TGTGCCAGCAGTGAAACCAGGGGGCGGCGGTATTTT
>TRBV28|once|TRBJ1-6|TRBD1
CASTDRAAYNSPLHF
TGTGCCAGCACTGACAGGGCCGCGTATAATTCACCCCTCCACTTT
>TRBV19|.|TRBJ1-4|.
CASSIPRREEKLFF
TGTGCCAGTAGTATCCCGCGAAGGGAGGAAAAACTGTTTTTT
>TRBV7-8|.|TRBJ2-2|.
CASSRLPEHTGELFF
TGTGCCAGCAGCCGTTTGCCGGAACACACCGGGGAGCTGTTTTTT
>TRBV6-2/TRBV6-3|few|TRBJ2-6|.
CASSLSGANVLTF
TGTGCCAGCAGTTTATCTGGGGCCAACGTCCTGACTTTC
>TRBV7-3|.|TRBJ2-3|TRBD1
CASSLRLGTASSTDTQYF
TGTGCCAGCAGCTTAAGGCTTGGGACAGCTTCAAGCACAGATACGCAGTATTTT
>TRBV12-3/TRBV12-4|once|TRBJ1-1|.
CASSPDAVNTEAFF
TGTGCCAGCAGTCCTGACGCCGTGAACACTGAAGCTTTCTTT
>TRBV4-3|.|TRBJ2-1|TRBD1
CASSFRGPGSYNEQFF
TGCGCCAGCAGCTTCAGGGGGCCGGGCTCCTACAATGAGCAGTTCTTC
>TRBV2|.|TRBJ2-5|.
CASTFNRASPETQYF
TGTGCCAGCACCTTTAACCGGGCTAGCCCAGAGACCCAGTACTTC
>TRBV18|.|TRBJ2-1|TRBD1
CASSPRNPGTGPYNEQFF
TGTGCCAGCTCACCGAGAAACCCCGGGACAGGGCCGTACAATGAGCAGTTCTTC
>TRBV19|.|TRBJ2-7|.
CASSSPGIGGYYEQYF
TGTGCCAGTAGTAGCCCAGGAATTGGGGGCTACTACGAGCAGTACTTC
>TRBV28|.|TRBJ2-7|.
CASSKTPLGREQYF
TGTGCCAGCAGCAAGACCCCTTTAGGGAGGGAGCAGTACTTC
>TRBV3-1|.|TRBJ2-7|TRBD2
CASSQDSGRAIQEQYF
TGTGCCAGCAGCCAAGACTCGGGGAGGGCAATTCAAGAGCAGTACTTC
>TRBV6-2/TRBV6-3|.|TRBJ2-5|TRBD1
CASSQHRDRAHETQYF
TGTGCCAGCAGCCAACATCGGGACAGGGCGCATGAGACCCAGTACTTC
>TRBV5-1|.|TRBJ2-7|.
CASSLTLQGSYEQYF
TGCGCCAGCAGCTTGACTCTTCAGGGATCCTACGAGCAGTACTTC
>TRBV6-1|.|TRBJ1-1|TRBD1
CASSPGTAGTRNTEAFF
TGTGCCAGCAGCCCGGGGACAGCCGGCACCAGGAACACTGAAGCTTTCTTT